This T cell receptor (beta chain) emerged from a study of blood T cell repertoires in COVID-19. Study background: PBMCs, B-cell-depleted T cells, or T cells were the source of the cDNA or gDNA that made up the material.

Germline loops: CDR1 SGHRS, CDR2 YFSETQ. This CDR3 contains 14 residues. V lost 3 bases to trimming and J lost 3 bases; unmatched junction nucleotides: 4. Authors' data handling: Reference gene primer amplification gave estimated nucleated cell counts. Here immunoSEQ multiplex PCR was the method, and the copy in TCRdb shows in-frame clones only, minus some. The DNA gave D and trimming, while V, J and clone size come from that table. The sample yields 150,000 or so clones, over 80% seen once. This chain joins TRBV5-1 and TRBJ2-3, with TRBD1 matching over 7 bases. Sequencing was done on a sample of PBMCs or T cells enriched from blood (not recorded which). The sequence was obtained from a man between 70 and 80 years old who had been exposed to COVID-19. CDR3 DNA: TGCGCCAGCAGCTCCGGACAGGAAACAGATACGCAGTATTTT. It is translated as CASSSGQETDTQYF.